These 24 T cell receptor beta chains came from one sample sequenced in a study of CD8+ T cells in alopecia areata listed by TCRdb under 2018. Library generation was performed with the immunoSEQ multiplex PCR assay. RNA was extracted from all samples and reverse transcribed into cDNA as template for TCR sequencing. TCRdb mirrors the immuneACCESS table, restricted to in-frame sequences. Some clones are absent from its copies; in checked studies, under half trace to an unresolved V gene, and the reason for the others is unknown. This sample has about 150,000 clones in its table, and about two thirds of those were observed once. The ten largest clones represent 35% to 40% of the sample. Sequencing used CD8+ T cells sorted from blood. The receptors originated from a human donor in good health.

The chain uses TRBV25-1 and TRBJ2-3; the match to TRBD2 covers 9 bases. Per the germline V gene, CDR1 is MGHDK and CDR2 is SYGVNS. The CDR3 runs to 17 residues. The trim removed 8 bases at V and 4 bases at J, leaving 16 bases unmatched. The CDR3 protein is CASRLERRREGSDTQYF. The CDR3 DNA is TGTGCCAGCCGTCTGGAGAGGCGGCGGGAGGGGTCAGATACGCAGTATTTT.

CDR3 sequence: CASSSRDTQYF. The CDR3 nucleotides are TGTGCCAGCAGCTCCCGAGATACGCAGTATTTT. The chain uses TRBV7-9 and TRBJ2-3; no definite D call. The CDR3 runs to 11 residues. The V end lost 4 bases, the J end lost 5 bases, and 4 bases lay between the germline ends. Germline-derived CDR1 and CDR2 are SEHNR and FQNEAQ (reference sequence). Full variable domain (outside the CDR3, taken from reference TRBV7-9 and TRBJ2-3): DTGVSQNPRHKITKRGQNVTFRCDPISEHNRLYWYRQTLGQGPEFLTYFQNEAQLEKSRLLSDRFSAERPKGSFSTLEIQRTEQGDSAMYLCASSSRDTQYFGPGTRLTVL.

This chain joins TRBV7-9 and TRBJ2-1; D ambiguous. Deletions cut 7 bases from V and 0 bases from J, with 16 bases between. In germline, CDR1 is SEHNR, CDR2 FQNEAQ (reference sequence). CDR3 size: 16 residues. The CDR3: CASTPEATASYNEQFF. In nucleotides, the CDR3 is TGTGCCAGCACCCCCGAAGCAACGGCCTCCTACAATGAGCAGTTCTTC. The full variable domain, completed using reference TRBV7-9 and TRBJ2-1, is DTGVSQNPRHKITKRGQNVTFRCDPISEHNRLYWYRQTLGQGPEFLTYFQNEAQLEKSRLLSDRFSAERPKGSFSTLEIQRTEQGDSAMYLCASTPEATASYNEQFFGPGTRLTVL.

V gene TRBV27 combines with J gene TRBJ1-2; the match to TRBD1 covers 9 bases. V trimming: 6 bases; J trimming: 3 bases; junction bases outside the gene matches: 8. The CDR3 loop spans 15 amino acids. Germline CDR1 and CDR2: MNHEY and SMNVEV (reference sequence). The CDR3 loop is CASRAHRGQDYGYTF. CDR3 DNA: TGTGCCAGCAGAGCCCACAGGGGGCAAGACTATGGCTACACCTTC.

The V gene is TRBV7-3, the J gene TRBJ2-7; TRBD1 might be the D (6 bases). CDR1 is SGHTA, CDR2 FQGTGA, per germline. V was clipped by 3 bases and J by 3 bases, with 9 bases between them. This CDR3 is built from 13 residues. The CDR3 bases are TGTGCCAGCAGCTTGGGCAGGGGCTACGAGCAGTACTTC. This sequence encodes CASSLGRGYEQYF.

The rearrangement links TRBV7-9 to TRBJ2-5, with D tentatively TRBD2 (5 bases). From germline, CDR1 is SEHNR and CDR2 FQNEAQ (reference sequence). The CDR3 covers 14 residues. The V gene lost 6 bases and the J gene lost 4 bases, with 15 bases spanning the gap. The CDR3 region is CASSSTGVGETQYF. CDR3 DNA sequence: TGTGCCAGCAGTTCTACCGGGGTGGGAGAGACCCAGTACTTC.

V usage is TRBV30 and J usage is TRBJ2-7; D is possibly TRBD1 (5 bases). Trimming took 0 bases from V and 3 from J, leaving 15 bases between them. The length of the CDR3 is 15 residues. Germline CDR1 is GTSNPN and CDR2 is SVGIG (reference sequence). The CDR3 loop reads CAWSVESGRDYEQYF. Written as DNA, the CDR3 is TGTGCCTGGAGTGTTGAATCGGGCAGGGACTACGAGCAGTACTTC.

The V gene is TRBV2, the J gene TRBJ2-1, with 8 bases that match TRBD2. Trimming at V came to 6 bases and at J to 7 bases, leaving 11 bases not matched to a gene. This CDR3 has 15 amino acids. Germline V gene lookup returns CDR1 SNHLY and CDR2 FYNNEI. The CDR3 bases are TGTGCCAGCAGCCGCGTAGCGGGGAGAGGAAATGAGCAGTTCTTC. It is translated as CASSRVAGRGNEQFF.

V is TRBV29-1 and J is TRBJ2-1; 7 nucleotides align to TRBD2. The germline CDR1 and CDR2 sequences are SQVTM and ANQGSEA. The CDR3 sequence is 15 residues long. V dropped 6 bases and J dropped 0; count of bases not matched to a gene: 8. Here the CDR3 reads CSVLGRGSSYNEQFF. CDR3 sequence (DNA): TGCAGCGTCCTAGGGCGGGGGAGCTCCTACAATGAGCAGTTCTTC.

The CDR3 nucleotides read TGTGCCTGGGAAAGAAGTCGCGCCTACGAGCAGTACTTC. Translation: CAWERSRAYEQYF. V usage is TRBV30 and J usage is TRBJ2-7; D unresolved. The CDR3 consists of 13 residues. Germline V gene sequence: CDR1 GTSNPN, CDR2 SVGIG (reference sequence). Trimming stripped 5 bases from V and 2 bases from J, with 13 bases between.

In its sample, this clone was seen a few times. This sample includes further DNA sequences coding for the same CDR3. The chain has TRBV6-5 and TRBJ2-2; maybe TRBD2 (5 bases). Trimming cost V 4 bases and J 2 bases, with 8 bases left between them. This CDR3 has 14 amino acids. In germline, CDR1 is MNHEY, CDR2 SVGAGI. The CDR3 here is CASSLTGNTGELFF. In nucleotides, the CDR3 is TGTGCCAGCAGTTTAACGGGAAACACCGGGGAGCTGTTTTTT.

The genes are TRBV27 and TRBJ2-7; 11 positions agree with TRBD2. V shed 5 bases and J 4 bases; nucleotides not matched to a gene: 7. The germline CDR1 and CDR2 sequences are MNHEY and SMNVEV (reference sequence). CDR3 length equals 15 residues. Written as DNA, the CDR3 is TGTGCCAGCAGTGGACAACTAGCGGGGGATTACGAGCAGTACTTC. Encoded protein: CASSGQLAGDYEQYF.

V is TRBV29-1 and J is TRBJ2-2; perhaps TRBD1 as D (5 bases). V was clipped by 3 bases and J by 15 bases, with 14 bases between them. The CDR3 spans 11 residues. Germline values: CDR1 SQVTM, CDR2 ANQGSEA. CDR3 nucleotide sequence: TGCAGCGTTGAGTTTCGTTTAGGGGTGTTTTTT. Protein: CSVEFRLGVFF.

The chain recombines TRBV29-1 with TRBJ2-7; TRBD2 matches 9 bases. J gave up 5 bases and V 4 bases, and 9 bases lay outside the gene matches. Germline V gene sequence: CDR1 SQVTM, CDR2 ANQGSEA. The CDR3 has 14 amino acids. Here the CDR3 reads CSVVLAGESDEQYF. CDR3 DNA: TGCAGCGTTGTATTAGCGGGAGAATCGGACGAGCAGTACTTC.

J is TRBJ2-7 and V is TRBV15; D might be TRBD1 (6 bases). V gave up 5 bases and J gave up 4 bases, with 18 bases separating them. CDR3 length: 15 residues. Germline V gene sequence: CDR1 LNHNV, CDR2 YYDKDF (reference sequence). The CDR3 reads CATSGTGTRGYEQYF. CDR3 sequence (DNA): TGTGCCACCAGCGGAACCGGGACACGAGGGTACGAGCAGTACTTC.

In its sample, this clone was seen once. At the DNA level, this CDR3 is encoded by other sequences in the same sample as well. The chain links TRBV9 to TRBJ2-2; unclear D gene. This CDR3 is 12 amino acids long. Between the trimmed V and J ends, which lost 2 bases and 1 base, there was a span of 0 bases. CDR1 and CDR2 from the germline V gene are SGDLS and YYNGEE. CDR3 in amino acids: CASSVNTGELFF. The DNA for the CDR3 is TGTGCCAGCAGCGTGAACACCGGGGAGCTGTTTTTT.

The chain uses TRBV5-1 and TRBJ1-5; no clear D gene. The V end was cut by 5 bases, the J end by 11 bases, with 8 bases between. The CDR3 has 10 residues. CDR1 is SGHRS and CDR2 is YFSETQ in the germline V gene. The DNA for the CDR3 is TGCGCCAGCAGAAAAAAGACCCAGCATTTT. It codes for CASRKKTQHF.

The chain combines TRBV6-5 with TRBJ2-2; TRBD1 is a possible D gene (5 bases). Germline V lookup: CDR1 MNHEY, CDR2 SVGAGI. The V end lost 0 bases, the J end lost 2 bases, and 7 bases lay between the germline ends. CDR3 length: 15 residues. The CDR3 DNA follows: TGTGCCAGCAGTTACTCCTGGACAAACACCGGGGAGCTGTTTTTT. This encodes CASSYSWTNTGELFF.

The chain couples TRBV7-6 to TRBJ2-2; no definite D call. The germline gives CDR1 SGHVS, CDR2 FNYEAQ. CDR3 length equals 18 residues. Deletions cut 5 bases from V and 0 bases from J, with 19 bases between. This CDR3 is CASSLVVAERPNTGELFF. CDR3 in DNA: TGTGCCAGCAGCCTAGTGGTTGCGGAGAGGCCGAACACCGGGGAGCTGTTTTTT.

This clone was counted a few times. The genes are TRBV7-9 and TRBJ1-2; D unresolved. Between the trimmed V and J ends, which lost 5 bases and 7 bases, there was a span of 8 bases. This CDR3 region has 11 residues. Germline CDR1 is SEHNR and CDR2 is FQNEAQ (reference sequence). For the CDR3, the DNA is TGTGCCAGCAGCGGAGCCGGTGGCTACACCTTC. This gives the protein CASSGAGGYTF. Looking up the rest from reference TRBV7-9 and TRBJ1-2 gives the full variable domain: DTGVSQNPRHKITKRGQNVTFRCDPISEHNRLYWYRQTLGQGPEFLTYFQNEAQLEKSRLLSDRFSAERPKGSFSTLEIQRTEQGDSAMYLCASSGAGGYTFGSGTRLTVV.

The CDR3 sequence is CASIRGGNTIYF. The CDR3 region has the DNA TGTGCCAGCATACGCGGGGGAAACACCATATATTTT. The chain recombines TRBV2 with TRBJ1-3, with D uncertain. The V end was cut by 7 bases, the J end by 4 bases, with 8 bases between. This CDR3 is 12 amino acids long. Germline V gene lookup returns CDR1 SNHLY and CDR2 FYNNEI.

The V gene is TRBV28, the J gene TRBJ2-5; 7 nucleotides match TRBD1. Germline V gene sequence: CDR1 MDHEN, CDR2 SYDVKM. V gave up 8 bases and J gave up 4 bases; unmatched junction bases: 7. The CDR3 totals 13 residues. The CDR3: CASGSTGVETQYF. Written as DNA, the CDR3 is TGTGCCAGCGGGTCAACAGGGGTAGAGACCCAGTACTTC. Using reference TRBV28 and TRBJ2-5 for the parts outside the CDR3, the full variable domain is DVKVTQSSRYLVKRTGEKVFLECVQDMDHENMFWYRQDPGLGLRLIYFSYDVKMKEKGDIPEGYSVSREKKERFSLILESASTNQTSMYLCASGSTGVETQYFGPGTRLLVL.

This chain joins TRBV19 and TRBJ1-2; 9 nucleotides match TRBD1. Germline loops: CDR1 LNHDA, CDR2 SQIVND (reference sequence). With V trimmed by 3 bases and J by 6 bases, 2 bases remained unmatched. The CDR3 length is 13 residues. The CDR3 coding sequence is TGTGCCAGTAGTATCCGGACAGGGGATGGCTACACCTTC. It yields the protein CASSIRTGDGYTF.

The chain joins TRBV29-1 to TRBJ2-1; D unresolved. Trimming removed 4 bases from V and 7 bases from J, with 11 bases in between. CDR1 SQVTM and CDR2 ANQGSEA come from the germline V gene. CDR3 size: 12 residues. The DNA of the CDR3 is TGCAGCGTTGGGTATCTGGGTAATGAGCAGTTCTTC. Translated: CSVGYLGNEQFF.